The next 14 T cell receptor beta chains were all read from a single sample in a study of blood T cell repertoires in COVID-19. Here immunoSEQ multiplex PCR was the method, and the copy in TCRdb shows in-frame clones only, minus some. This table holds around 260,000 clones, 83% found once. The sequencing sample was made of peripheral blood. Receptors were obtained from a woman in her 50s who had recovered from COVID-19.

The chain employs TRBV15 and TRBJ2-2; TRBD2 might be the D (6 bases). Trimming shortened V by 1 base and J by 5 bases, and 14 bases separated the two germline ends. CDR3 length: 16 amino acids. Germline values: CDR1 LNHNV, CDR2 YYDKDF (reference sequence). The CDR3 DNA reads TGTGCCACCAGCAGAGGACTAGAATCGTGGACCGGGGAGCTGTTTTTT. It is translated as CATSRGLESWTGELFF. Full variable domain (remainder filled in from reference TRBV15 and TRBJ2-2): DAMVIQNPRYQVTQFGKPVTLSCSQTLNHNVMYWYQQKSSQAPKLLFHYYDKDFNNEADTPDNFQSRRPNTSFCFLDIRSPGLGDTAMYLCATSRGLESWTGELFFGEGSRLTVL.

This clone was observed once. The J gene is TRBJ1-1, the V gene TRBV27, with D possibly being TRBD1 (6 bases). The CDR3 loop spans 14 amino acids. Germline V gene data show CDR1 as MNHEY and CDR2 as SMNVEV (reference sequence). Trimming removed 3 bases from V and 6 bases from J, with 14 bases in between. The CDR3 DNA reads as TGTGCCAGCAGTTTTCATTACAGGGACCCTGAAGCTTTCTTT. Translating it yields CASSFHYRDPEAFF.

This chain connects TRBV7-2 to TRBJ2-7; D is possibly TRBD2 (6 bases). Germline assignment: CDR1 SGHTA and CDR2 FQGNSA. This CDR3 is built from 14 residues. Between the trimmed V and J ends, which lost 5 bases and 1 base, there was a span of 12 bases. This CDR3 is CASSRGTGSYEQYF. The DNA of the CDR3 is TGTGCCAGCAGCAGAGGGACTGGTTCCTACGAGCAGTACTTC.

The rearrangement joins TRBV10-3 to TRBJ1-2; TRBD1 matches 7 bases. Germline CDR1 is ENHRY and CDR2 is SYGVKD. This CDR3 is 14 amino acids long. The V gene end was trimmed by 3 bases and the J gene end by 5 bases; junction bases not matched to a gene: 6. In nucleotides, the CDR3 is TGTGCCATCAGTGAACCGGGACAGTCGTATGGCTACACCTTC. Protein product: CAISEPGQSYGYTF.

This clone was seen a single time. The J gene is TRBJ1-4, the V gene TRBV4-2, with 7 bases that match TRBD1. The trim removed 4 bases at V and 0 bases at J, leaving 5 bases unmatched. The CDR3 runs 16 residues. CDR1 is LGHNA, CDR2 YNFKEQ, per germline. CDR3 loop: CASSLRTGATNEKLFF. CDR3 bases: TGTGCCAGCAGCCTCCGGACAGGCGCAACTAATGAAAAACTGTTTTTT.

CDR3 sequence: CASSERDRKGPQHF. The CDR3 region has the DNA TGTGCCAGCAGTGAAAGGGACAGGAAGGGGCCCCAGCATTTT. This chain joins TRBV25-1 and TRBJ1-5, with 8 bases aligning to TRBD1. This CDR3 is built from 14 residues. V trimming: 2 bases; J trimming: 9 bases; junction bases outside the gene matches: 6. Per germline, CDR1 MGHDK and CDR2 SYGVNS.

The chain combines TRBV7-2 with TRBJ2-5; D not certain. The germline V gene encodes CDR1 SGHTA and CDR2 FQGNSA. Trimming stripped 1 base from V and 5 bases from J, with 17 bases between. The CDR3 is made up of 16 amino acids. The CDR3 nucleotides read TGTGCCAGCAGCTTAGGGGCCCTTAGTATCGCCGAGACCCAGTACTTC. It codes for CASSLGALSIAETQYF.

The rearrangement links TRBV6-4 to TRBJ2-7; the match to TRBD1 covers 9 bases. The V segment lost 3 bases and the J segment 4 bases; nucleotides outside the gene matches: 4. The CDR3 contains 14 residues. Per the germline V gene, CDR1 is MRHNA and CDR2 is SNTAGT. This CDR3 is CASSEVGQGYEQYF. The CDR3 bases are TGTGCCAGCAGTGAAGTGGGACAGGGTTACGAGCAGTACTTC.

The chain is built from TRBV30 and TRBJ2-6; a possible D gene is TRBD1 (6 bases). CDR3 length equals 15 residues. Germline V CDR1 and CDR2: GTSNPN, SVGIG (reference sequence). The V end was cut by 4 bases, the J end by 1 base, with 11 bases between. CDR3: CAWIKGVSGANVLTF. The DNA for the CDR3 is TGTGCCTGGATTAAGGGGGTTTCTGGGGCCAACGTCCTGACTTTC.

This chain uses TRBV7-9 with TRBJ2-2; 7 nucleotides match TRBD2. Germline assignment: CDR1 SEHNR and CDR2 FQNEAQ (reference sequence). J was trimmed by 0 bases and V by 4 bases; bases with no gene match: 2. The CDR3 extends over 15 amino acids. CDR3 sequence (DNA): TGTGCCAGCAGCTCTGGGGGGGCGAACACCGGGGAGCTGTTTTTT. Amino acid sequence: CASSSGGANTGELFF.

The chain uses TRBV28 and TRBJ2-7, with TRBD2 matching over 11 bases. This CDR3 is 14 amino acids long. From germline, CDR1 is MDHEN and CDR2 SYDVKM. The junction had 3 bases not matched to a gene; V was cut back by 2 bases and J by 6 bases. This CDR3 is CASSLLAGGAEQYF. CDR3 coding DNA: TGTGCCAGCAGTTTACTAGCGGGAGGAGCCGAGCAGTACTTC. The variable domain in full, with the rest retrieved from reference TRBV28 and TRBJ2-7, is DVKVTQSSRYLVKRTGEKVFLECVQDMDHENMFWYRQDPGLGLRLIYFSYDVKMKEKGDIPEGYSVSREKKERFSLILESASTNQTSMYLCASSLLAGGAEQYFGPGTRLTVT.

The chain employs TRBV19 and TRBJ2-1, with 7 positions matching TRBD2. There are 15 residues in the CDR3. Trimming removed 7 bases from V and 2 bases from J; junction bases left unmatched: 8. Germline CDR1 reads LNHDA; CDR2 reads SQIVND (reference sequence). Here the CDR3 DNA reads TGTGCCAGTACCCCTATTGCGGGAGCCTACAATGAGCAGTTCTTC. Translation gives CASTPIAGAYNEQFF.

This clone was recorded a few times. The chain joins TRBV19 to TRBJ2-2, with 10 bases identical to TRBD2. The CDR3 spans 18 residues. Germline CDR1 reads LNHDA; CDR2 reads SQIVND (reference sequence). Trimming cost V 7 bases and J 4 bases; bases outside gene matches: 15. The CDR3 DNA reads TGTGCCAGTACTAACGGACTAGCGGTATTAATCGGCACCGGGGAGCTGTTTTTT. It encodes CASTNGLAVLIGTGELFF.

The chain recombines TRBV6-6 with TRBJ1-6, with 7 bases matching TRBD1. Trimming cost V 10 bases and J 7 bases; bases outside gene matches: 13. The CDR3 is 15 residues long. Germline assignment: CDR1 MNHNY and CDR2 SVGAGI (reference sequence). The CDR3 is CATAPDRAENSPLHF. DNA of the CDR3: TGTGCCACCGCCCCCGACAGGGCGGAGAATTCACCCCTCCACTTT.